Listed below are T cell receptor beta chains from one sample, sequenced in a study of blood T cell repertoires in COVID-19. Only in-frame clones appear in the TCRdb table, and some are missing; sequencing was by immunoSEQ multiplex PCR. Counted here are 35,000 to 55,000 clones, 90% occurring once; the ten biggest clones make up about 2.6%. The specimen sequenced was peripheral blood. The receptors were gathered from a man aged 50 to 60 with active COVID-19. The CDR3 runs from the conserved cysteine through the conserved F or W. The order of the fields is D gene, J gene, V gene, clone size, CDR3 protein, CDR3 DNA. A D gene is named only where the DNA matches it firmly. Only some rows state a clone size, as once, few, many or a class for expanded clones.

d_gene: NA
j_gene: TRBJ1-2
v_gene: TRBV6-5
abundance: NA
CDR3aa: CASSKDTGYGYTF
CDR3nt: TGTGCCAGCAGTAAGGACACGGGTTATGGCTACACCTTC

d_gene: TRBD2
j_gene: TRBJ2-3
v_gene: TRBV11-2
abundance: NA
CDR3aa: CASSPLAGVTTQYF
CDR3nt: TGTGCCAGCAGCCCTCTCGCGGGGGTCACTACGCAGTATTTT

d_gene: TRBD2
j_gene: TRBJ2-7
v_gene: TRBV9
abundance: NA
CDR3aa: CASSPQDRGGEQYF
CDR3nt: TGTGCCAGCAGCCCCCAAGATCGGGGGGGCGAGCAGTACTTC

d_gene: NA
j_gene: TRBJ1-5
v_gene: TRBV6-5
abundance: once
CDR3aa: CASSKGQNNQPQHF
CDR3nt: TGTGCCAGCAGCAAAGGACAGAACAATCAGCCCCAGCATTTT

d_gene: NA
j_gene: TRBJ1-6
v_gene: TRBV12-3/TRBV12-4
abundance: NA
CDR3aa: CASSFRDKLPLHF
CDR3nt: TGTGCCAGCAGTTTTCGGGACAAACTCCCCCTCCACTTT

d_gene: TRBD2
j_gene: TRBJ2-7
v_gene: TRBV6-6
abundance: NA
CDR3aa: CASTATSGATYEQYF
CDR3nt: TGTGCCAGCACCGCAACTAGCGGGGCTACCTACGAGCAGTACTTC

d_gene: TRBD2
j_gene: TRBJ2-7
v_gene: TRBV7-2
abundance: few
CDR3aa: CASSVTSGTYEQYF
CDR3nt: TGTGCCAGCAGCGTGACTAGCGGCACCTACGAGCAGTACTTC

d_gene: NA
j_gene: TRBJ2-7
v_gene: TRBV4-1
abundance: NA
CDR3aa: CASSQFERDNEQYF
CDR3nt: TGCGCCAGCAGCCAATTTGAAAGGGACAACGAGCAGTACTTC

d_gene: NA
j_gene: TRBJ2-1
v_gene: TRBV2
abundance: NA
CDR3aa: CASRKARDNEQFF
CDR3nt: TGTGCCAGCAGGAAGGCCAGGGACAATGAGCAGTTCTTC

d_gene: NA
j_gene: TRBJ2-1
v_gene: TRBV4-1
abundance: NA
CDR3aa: CASSQAQDSSYNEQFF
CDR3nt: TGCGCCAGCAGCCAAGCTCAAGACAGCTCCTACAATGAGCAGTTCTTC

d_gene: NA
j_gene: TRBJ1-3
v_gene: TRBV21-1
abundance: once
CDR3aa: CASSRTTQNWAGGNTIYF
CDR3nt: NA

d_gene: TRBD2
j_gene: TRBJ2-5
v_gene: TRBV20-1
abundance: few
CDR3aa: CSASGTSGWEETQYF
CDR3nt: TGCAGTGCTAGTGGGACTAGCGGGTGGGAAGAGACCCAGTACTTC

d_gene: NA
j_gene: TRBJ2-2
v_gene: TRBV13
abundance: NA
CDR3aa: CASSSSGGELFF
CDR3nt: TGTGCCAGCAGCTCTTCCGGCGGGGAGCTGTTTTTT

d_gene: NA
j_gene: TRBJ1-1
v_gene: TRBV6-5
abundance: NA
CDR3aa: CASSYGGAGEAFF
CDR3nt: TGTGCCAGCAGTTATGGAGGGGCTGGTGAAGCTTTCTTT

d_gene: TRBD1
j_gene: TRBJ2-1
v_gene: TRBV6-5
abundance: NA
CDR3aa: CASSSVGTGGHEQFF
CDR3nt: TGTGCCAGCAGTTCGGTCGGGACAGGGGGCCATGAGCAGTTCTTC

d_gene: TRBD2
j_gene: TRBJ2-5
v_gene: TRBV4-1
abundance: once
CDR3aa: CASSTYLAGRGETQYF
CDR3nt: TGCGCCAGCAGTACCTATCTGGCGGGGAGGGGAGAGACCCAGTACTTC

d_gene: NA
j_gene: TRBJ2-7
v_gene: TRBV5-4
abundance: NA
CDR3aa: CASSAPGSYEQYF
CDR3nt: TGTGCCAGCAGCGCCCCAGGCTCCTACGAGCAGTACTTC

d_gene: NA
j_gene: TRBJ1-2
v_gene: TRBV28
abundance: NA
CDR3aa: CAITGLRDGYTF
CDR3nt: TGTGCCATCACAGGTCTCCGTGATGGCTACACCTTC

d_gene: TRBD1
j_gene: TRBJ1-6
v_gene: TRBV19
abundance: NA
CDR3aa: CASSPGTGSRYNSPLHF
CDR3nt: TGTGCCAGTAGCCCCGGGACAGGGTCGAGGTATAATTCACCCCTCCACTTT

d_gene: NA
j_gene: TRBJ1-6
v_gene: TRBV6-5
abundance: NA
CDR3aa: CATGEGRNNSPLHF
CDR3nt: TGTGCCACCGGAGAGGGTCGAAATAATTCACCCCTCCACTTT

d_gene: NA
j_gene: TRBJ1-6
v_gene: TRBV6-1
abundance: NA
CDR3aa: CASSEQAGNNSPLHF
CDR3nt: TGTGCCAGCAGTGAACAGGCCGGGAATAATTCACCCCTCCACTTT

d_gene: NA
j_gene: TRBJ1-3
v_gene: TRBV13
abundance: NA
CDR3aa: CASSQQGLYSGNTIYF
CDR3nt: TGTGCCAGCAGCCAACAGGGCCTCTACTCTGGAAACACCATATATTTT

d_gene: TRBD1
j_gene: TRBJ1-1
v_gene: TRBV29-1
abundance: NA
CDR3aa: CSTGQGKNTEAFF
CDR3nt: TGCAGCACCGGACAGGGGAAGAACACTGAAGCTTTCTTT

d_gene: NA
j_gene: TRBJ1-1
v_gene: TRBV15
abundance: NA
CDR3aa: CATIRLGRREVNTEAFF
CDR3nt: TGTGCCACCATCCGGTTAGGTAGACGGGAGGTGAACACTGAAGCTTTCTTT

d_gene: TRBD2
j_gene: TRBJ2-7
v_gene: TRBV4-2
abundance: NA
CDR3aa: CASSQDHGSGGYEQYF
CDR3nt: TGTGCCAGCAGCCAAGATCATGGTAGCGGGGGGTACGAGCAGTACTTC

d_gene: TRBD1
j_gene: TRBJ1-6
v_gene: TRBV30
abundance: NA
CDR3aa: CAWSRQGRPLHF
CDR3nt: TGTGCCTGGAGCCGACAGGGTAGACCCCTCCACTTT

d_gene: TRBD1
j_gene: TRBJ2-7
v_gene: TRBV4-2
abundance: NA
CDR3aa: CASSQDRDRVSYEQYF
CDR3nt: TGTGCCAGCAGCCAAGATAGGGACAGGGTCTCCTACGAGCAGTACTTC

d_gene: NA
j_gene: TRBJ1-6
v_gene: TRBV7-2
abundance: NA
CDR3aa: CASSLGGQGNSPLHF
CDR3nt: TGTGCCAGCAGCTTAGGAGGTCAGGGGAATTCACCCCTCCACTTT

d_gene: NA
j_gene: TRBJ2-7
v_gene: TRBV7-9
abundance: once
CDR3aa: CASSLEGGALYEQYF
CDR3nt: TGTGCCAGCAGCTTAGAAGGGGGGGCCCTATACGAGCAGTACTTC

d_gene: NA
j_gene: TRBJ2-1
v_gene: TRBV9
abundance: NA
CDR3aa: CASSVVGRTVYNEQFF
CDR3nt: TGTGCCAGCAGCGTAGTGGGTCGGACAGTATACAATGAGCAGTTCTTC

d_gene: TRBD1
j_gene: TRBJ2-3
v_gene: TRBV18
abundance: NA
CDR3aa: CASSITGTGWEDTQYF
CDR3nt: TGTGCCAGCTCCATTACCGGGACAGGGTGGGAAGATACGCAGTATTTT

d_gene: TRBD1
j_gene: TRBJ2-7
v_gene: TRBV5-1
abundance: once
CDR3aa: CASIATDRGYEQYF
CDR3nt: TGCGCCAGCATCGCTACCGACAGGGGGTACGAGCAGTACTTC

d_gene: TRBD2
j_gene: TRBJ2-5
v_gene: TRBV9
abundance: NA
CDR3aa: CASRSGLAGLETQYF
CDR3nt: TGTGCCAGCAGGTCCGGACTAGCGGGGTTAGAGACCCAGTACTTC

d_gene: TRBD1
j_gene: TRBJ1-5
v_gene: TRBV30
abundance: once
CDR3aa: CAWSVWPRGDQPQHF
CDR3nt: TGTGCCTGGAGTGTTTGGCCCAGGGGGGATCAGCCCCAGCATTTT

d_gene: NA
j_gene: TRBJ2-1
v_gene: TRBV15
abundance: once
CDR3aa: CATSRDRIYNEQFF
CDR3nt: TGTGCCACCAGCAGAGACAGGATTTACAATGAGCAGTTCTTC